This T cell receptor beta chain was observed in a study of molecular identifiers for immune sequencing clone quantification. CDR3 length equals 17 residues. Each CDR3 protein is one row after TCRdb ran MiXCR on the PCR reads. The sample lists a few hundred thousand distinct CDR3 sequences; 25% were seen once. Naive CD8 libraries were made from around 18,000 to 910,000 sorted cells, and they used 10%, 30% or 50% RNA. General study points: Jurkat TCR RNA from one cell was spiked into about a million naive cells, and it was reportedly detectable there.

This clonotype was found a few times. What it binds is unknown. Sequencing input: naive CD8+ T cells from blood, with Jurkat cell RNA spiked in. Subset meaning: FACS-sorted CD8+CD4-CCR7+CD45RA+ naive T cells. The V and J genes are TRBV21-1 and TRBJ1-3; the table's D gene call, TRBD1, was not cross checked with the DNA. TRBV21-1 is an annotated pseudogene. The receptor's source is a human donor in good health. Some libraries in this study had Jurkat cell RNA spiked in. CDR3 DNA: TGTGCCAGCAGCAAAGCGCCTAGGGGGGTTACTGGAAACACCATATATTTT. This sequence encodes CASSKAPRGVTGNTIYF.